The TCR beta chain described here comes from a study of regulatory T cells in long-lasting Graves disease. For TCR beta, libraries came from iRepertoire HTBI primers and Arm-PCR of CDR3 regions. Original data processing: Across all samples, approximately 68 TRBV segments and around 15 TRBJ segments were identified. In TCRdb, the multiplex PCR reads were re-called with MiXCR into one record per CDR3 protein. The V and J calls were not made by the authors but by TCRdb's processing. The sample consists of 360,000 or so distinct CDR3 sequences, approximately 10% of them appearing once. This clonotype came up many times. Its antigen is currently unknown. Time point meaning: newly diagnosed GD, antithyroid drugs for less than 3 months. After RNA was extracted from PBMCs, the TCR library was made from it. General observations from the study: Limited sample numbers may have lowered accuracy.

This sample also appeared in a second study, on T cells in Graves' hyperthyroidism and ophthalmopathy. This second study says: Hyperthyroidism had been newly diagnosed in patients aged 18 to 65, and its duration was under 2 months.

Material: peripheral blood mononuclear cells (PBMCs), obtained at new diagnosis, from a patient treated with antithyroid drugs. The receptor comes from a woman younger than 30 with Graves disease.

In DNA form, the CDR3 reads TGTGCCAGCACCCGAAAGGCGGACAGTATCTACGAGCAGTACTTC. Residues: CASTRKADSIYEQYF. The chain combines TRBV28 with TRBJ2-7; TRBD1 might be the D (6 bases). This CDR3 contains 15 residues. The ends were cut back, 7 bases at V and 3 bases at J, with 19 bases in the middle. The germline gives CDR1 MDHEN, CDR2 SYDVKM.